These 8 T cell receptor beta chains were sequenced from one sample in a study of blood T cell repertoires in COVID-19. TCRdb keeps only in-frame clones here, not all; method: immunoSEQ multiplex PCR. The sample holds 200,000 to 250,000 clones, roughly 82% seen once. The sequencing input was peripheral blood. The origin of the receptors is a woman aged 35 to 49 with acute or convalescent COVID-19.

The V gene is TRBV13, the J gene TRBJ2-7; tentatively, D is TRBD2 (5 bases). This CDR3 is 13 amino acids long. Trimming took off 3 bases at V and 4 bases at J, with 10 bases between the two ends. The germline V gene has CDR1 PRHDT and CDR2 FYEKMQ (reference sequence). The CDR3 region is CASSFGLGYEQYF. For the CDR3, the DNA is TGTGCCAGCAGCTTCGGACTGGGATACGAGCAGTACTTC.

The V call is TRBV7-6, the J call TRBJ1-2; D ambiguous. CDR3 size: 14 residues. Germline V CDR1 and CDR2: SGHVS, FNYEAQ. V gave up 5 bases and J gave up 8 bases, with 18 bases separating them. Written as DNA, the CDR3 is TGTGCCAGCAGCCGCTTCCGGGAGGAAGGGGGCTACACCTTC. Amino acid sequence: CASSRFREEGGYTF.

This clone was seen more than once but under ten times. The chain joins TRBV7-8 to TRBJ1-5, with 9 bases lining up with TRBD1. This CDR3 region has 14 residues. Trimming cost V 9 bases and J 6 bases; bases outside gene matches: 9. CDR1 SGHVS and CDR2 FQNEAQ come from the germline V gene. CDR3 protein: CASTRDRVGQPQHF. As DNA, the CDR3 is TGTGCCAGTACCCGGGACAGGGTGGGTCAGCCCCAGCATTTT.

The chain carries TRBV7-8 and TRBJ2-7; 9 bases agree with TRBD1. Germline CDR1 and CDR2: SGHVS and FQNEAQ. V lost 5 bases, J lost 3 bases, and 8 bases stayed unmatched. This CDR3 region has 15 residues. CDR3 region: CASSPRGQGIYEQYF. As DNA, the CDR3 is TGTGCCAGCAGCCCTCGGGGACAGGGAATCTACGAGCAGTACTTC.

Written as DNA, the CDR3 is TGCAGCGTTGAGGCCCCTAATGACCCACTAGCGGGGGATAATGAGCAGTTCTTC. This sequence encodes CSVEAPNDPLAGDNEQFF. V and J are TRBV29-1 and TRBJ2-1, with 11 positions matching TRBD2. The CDR3 loop spans 18 amino acids. J lost 7 bases, V lost 3 bases, and 17 bases had no gene match. CDR1 and CDR2 from the germline V gene are SQVTM and ANQGSEA.

This chain links TRBV3-1 (or the pseudogene TRBV3-2) with TRBJ1-2; D call uncertain. From germline, CDR1 is LGHDT and CDR2 YNNKEL (reference sequence). Trimming stripped 1 base from V and 8 bases from J, with 17 bases between. The CDR3 sequence is 15 residues long. CDR3 region: CASSQVPEGRWGYTF. The CDR3 region has the DNA TGTGCCAGCAGCCAAGTGCCTGAGGGCAGGTGGGGCTACACCTTC.

V gene TRBV11-2 combines with J gene TRBJ2-1; 8 bases line up with TRBD1. The CDR3 totals 15 residues. The germline gives CDR1 SGHAT, CDR2 FQNNGV. The V gene end was trimmed by 5 bases and the J gene end by 4 bases; junction bases not matched to a gene: 7. The CDR3 coding sequence is TGTGCCAGCAGCCCTGGGACAGGAGAATACAATGAGCAGTTCTTC. Its translation is CASSPGTGEYNEQFF.

The V gene is TRBV2, the J gene TRBJ2-7; 8 positions match TRBD2. Germline V gene data show CDR1 as SNHLY and CDR2 as FYNNEI. Unmatched junction bases numbered 13, after V lost 7 bases and J lost 5 bases. This CDR3 is built from 15 residues. CDR3 bases: TGTGCCAGCAAGAGCGGGGGTGAGGGCTTGAACGAGCAGTACTTC. This sequence encodes CASKSGGEGLNEQYF.